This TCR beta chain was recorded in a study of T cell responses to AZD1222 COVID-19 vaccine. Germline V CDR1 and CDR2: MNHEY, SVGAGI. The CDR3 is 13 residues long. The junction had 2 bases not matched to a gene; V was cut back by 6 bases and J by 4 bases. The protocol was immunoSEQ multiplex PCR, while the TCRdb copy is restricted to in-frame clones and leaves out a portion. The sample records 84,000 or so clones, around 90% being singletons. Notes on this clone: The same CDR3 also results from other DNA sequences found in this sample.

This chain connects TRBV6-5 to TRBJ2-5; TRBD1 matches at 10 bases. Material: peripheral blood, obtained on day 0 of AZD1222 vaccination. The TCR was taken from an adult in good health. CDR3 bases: TGTGCCAGCAGCCGGGACAGGGGAGAGACCCAGTACTTC. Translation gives CASSRDRGETQYF.